One sample yielded the 15 T cell receptor beta chains listed below, sequenced in a study of beta chain features in type 1 diabetes. Since all of the isolated RNA was reverse transcribed, expressed TCRB transcripts were what got sequenced. This table comes from immunoSEQ multiplex PCR, and its TCRdb copy is limited to in-frame clones, with some not included. The sample lists approximately 330,000 clones, 11% seen once, with about 0.015% in the top ten. Sequenced sample: naive CD4+ T cells from blood. These receptors all stem from a woman aged 30 to 39 in good health.

The gene calls are TRBV6-5 and TRBJ1-2; D call uncertain. The CDR3 runs 12 residues. CDR1 is MNHEY, CDR2 SVGAGI, per germline. V was shortened by 3 bases and J by 5 bases, with 7 bases between the two germline ends. DNA for the CDR3: TGTGCCAGCAGTTATTCTAGTTATGGCTACACCTTC. It translates to CASSYSSYGYTF.

This rearrangement joins TRBV27 to TRBJ2-7, with TRBD2 matching 7 bases. The trim removed 5 bases at V and 1 base at J, leaving 8 bases unmatched. The CDR3 runs 15 residues. Looked up from germline, CDR1 is MNHEY and CDR2 is SMNVEV (reference sequence). The CDR3 reads CASSLYRAGSYEQYF. CDR3 sequence (DNA): TGTGCCAGCAGTCTCTACCGAGCGGGGTCCTACGAGCAGTACTTC.

The sample holds a few counts of this clone. This chain connects TRBV7-9 to TRBJ2-5; TRBD2 matches 9 bases. V lost 1 base, J lost 8 bases, and 8 bases stayed unmatched. Germline V lookup: CDR1 SEHNR, CDR2 FQNEAQ (reference sequence). The CDR3 extends over 15 amino acids. Written as DNA, the CDR3 is TGTGCCAGCAGCTTAGGAGGTAGCGGGAGCAGAACCCAGTACTTC. Its translation is CASSLGGSGSRTQYF.

This clone showed up just once. The chain uses TRBV4-3 and TRBJ1-2, with D possibly matching TRBD1 (5 bases). The V and J ends lost 0 bases and 3 bases respectively, with 14 bases between them. This CDR3 is 16 amino acids long. Germline CDR1 reads LGHNA; CDR2 reads YSLEER. CDR3 in amino acids: CASSQDHLRVHYGYTF. The CDR3 bases are TGCGCCAGCAGCCAAGATCATCTCAGGGTTCACTATGGCTACACCTTC.

V is TRBV7-9 and J is TRBJ2-7; TRBD2 agrees at 14 bases. This CDR3 spans 14 amino acids. Per the germline V gene, CDR1 is SEHNR and CDR2 is FQNEAQ (reference sequence). Trimming took 5 bases from V and 8 from J; bases not matched to a gene: 5. Here the CDR3 DNA reads TGTGCCAGCAGCACCGGGACTAGCGGGAGACAGCAGTACTTC. Its translation: CASSTGTSGRQQYF.

There are a few counts of this clone. The V gene is TRBV5-1, the J gene TRBJ2-7; 10 positions match TRBD2. J lost 6 bases, V lost 0 bases, and 3 bases had no gene match. The CDR3 spans 14 residues. Germline V gives CDR1 SGHRS, CDR2 YFSETQ. CDR3 in amino acids: CASSLELAGPEQYF. The CDR3 nucleotides are TGCGCCAGCAGCTTGGAACTAGCGGGACCCGAGCAGTACTTC.

V is TRBV4-1 and J is TRBJ2-1, with a possible D match to TRBD2 (5 bases). V was clipped by 0 bases and J by 2 bases, with 11 bases between them. Germline V lookup: CDR1 MGHRA, CDR2 YSYEKL. The CDR3 runs to 16 residues. The CDR3 sequence is CASSQDFQRPYNEQFF. Here the CDR3 DNA reads TGCGCCAGCAGCCAAGACTTCCAGCGGCCCTACAATGAGCAGTTCTTC.

The chain has TRBV7-3 and TRBJ2-3, with a possible D match to TRBD2 (5 bases). With 4 bases removed from V and 1 base from J, the gap between germline ends came to 12 bases. CDR3 length equals 15 residues. Germline V CDR1 and CDR2: SGHTA, FQGTGA. CDR3 nucleotide sequence: TGTGCCAGCAGCTACATAGGTAGCGGCACAGATACGCAGTATTTT. Translating it yields CASSYIGSGTDTQYF. Combining the CDR3 with reference TRBV7-3 and TRBJ2-3 gives the whole variable domain GAGVSQTPSNKVTEKGKYVELRCDPISGHTALYWYRQSLGQGPEFLIYFQGTGAADDSGLPNDRFFAVRPEGSVSTLKIQRTERGDSAVYLCASSYIGSGTDTQYFGPGTRLTVL.

This clone was counted only a few times. The chain recombines TRBV15 with TRBJ1-1; 9 bases align to TRBD1. After removal of 2 bases from V and 4 bases from J, the junction contained 2 bases not matched to a gene. The CDR3 is 14 amino acids. The germline V gene has CDR1 LNHNV and CDR2 YYDKDF (reference sequence). This CDR3 reads CATSRKQGATEAFF. CDR3 nucleotides: TGTGCCACCAGCAGAAAACAGGGGGCCACTGAAGCTTTCTTT. Full variable domain (rest looked up from reference TRBV15 and TRBJ1-1): DAMVIQNPRYQVTQFGKPVTLSCSQTLNHNVMYWYQQKSSQAPKLLFHYYDKDFNNEADTPDNFQSRRPNTSFCFLDIRSPGLGDTAMYLCATSRKQGATEAFFGQGTRLTVV.

This clone was counted a few times. The rearrangement links TRBV28 to TRBJ1-1; D unclear. This CDR3 contains 13 residues. Germline loops: CDR1 MDHEN, CDR2 SYDVKM. V was cut by 10 bases and J by 3 bases, with 15 bases left in between. The CDR3 DNA follows: TGTGCCACCACCTTTGTTGCAGACACTGAAGCTTTCTTT. Protein product: CATTFVADTEAFF.

This chain connects TRBV7-9 to TRBJ2-3; D not certain. The CDR3 runs 13 residues. Germline-derived CDR1 and CDR2 are SEHNR and FQNEAQ (reference sequence). The V end lost 2 bases, the J end lost 4 bases, and 7 bases lay between the germline ends. CDR3 bases: TGTGCCAGCAGCTTAACAATTTCAGATACGCAGTATTTT. This encodes CASSLTISDTQYF.

This clone occurred a few times. The rearrangement links TRBV25-1 to TRBJ2-5; 7 bases are a match to TRBD1. Trimming removed 4 bases from V and 5 bases from J; junction bases left unmatched: 10. CDR1 is MGHDK and CDR2 is SYGVNS in the germline V gene. This CDR3 is 15 amino acids long. CDR3: CASSALDRDGETQYF. In DNA form, the CDR3 reads TGTGCCAGCAGTGCCCTAGACAGGGACGGGGAGACCCAGTACTTC.

The chain has TRBV28 and TRBJ1-5; D might be TRBD1 (6 bases). This CDR3 is built from 15 residues. V lost 6 bases and J 3 bases, leaving 15 bases between the germline ends. Germline CDR1 reads MDHEN; CDR2 reads SYDVKM. CDR3 sequence (DNA): TGTGCCAGCAGGCACCCTACAGGGCTCAATCAGCCCCAGCATTTT. Translating it yields CASRHPTGLNQPQHF.

In this sample, this clone turned up a few times. The J gene is TRBJ2-7, the V gene TRBV5-4; 7 nucleotides align to TRBD2. V was clipped by 4 bases and J by 9 bases; unmatched bases: 16. The CDR3 loop spans 15 amino acids. Per the germline V gene, CDR1 is SGHNT and CDR2 is YYREEE (reference sequence). The CDR3 loop reads CASSQQLADTTRQYF. CDR3 nucleotide sequence: TGTGCCAGCAGCCAGCAGCTAGCGGATACTACGAGGCAGTACTTC.

The sample holds a few counts of this clone. The chain recombines TRBV5-6 with TRBJ2-1; TRBD2 agrees at 7 bases. Germline CDR1 and CDR2: SGHDT and YYEEEE. The CDR3 totals 15 residues. The trim removed 4 bases at V and 4 bases at J, leaving 8 bases unmatched. This CDR3 is CASSLLAARYNEQFF. Here the CDR3 DNA reads TGTGCCAGCAGCCTTCTAGCGGCCAGGTACAATGAGCAGTTCTTC.